The 28 T cell receptor beta chains presented below share a single source sample, sequenced in a study of CD8+ T cells in alopecia areata. It was cDNA, reverse transcribed from extracted RNA, that served as the sequencing template. Sequenced by immunoSEQ multiplex PCR; TCRdb stores in-frame clones only, minus some. The repertoire has over 150,000 clones, approximately 53% of them found once; the top ten carry less than 14%. The sample's treatment: oral pan-JAK inhibitor, 5-10 mg twice daily. This specimen consisted of CD8+ T cells sorted from blood, obtained at week 24, from a patient treated with tofacitinib. The origin of the receptors is a human donor with alopecia areata.

This clone was observed a handful of times. The rearrangement links TRBV29-1 to TRBJ2-2; maybe TRBD1 (6 bases). In germline, CDR1 is SQVTM, CDR2 ANQGSEA. There are 12 residues in the CDR3. V dropped 5 bases and J dropped 6 bases, with 10 bases sitting between them. The CDR3 nucleotides are TGCAGCGTTATTAGGGGGTCCGGGGAGCTGTTTTTT. It is translated as CSVIRGSGELFF.

The chain combines TRBV7-2 with TRBJ2-7, with TRBD2 matching 8 bases. CDR3 length equals 14 residues. Germline-derived CDR1 and CDR2 are SGHTA and FQGNSA. V lost 7 bases and J lost 0; bases outside the gene matches: 5. The CDR3 coding sequence is TGTGCCAGCACGCGGCGGGGGGACTCCTACGAGCAGTACTTC. It yields the protein CASTRRGDSYEQYF. The complete variable domain, with remaining parts taken from reference TRBV7-2 and TRBJ2-7, reads GAGVSQSPSNKVTEKGKDVELRCDPISGHTALYWYRQSLGQGLEFLIYFQGNSAPDKSGLPSDRFSAERTGGSVSTLTIQRTQQEDSAVYLCASTRRGDSYEQYFGPGTRLTVT.

This chain uses TRBV19 with TRBJ1-5; the match to TRBD1 covers 7 bases. Germline values: CDR1 LNHDA, CDR2 SQIVND (reference sequence). The length of the CDR3 is 13 residues. The J segment lost 8 bases and the V segment lost 7 bases, leaving 8 bases of the junction unmatched. CDR3 nucleotide sequence: TGTGCCAGTACCGACAGGGTGGGGGAGCCCCAGCATTTT. Translation gives CASTDRVGEPQHF. Together with reference TRBV19 and TRBJ1-5, the CDR3 gives the full variable domain: DGGITQSPKYLFRKEGQNVTLSCEQNLNHDAMYWYRQDPGQGLRLIYYSQIVNDFQKGDIAEGYSVSREKKESFPLTVTSAQKNPTAFYLCASTDRVGEPQHFGDGTRLSIL.

The chain uses TRBV5-6 and TRBJ2-4; D unclear. The ends were cut back, 0 bases at V and 2 bases at J, with 9 bases in the middle. The CDR3 is 15 residues long. Germline-derived CDR1 and CDR2 are SGHDT and YYEEEE. CDR3 DNA: TGTGCCAGCAGCTTGGGGGGATCGACCAAAAACATTCAGTACTTC. This codes for CASSLGGSTKNIQYF.

Details on this clone: Other DNA sequences in the sample encode the same CDR3. The chain couples TRBV9 to TRBJ1-5, with TRBD1 as a possible D gene (5 bases). Germline assignment: CDR1 SGDLS and CDR2 YYNGEE. Trimming stripped 2 bases from V and 6 bases from J, with 12 bases between. CDR3 length: 14 residues. The CDR3 DNA sequence: TGTGCCAGCAGCGTGGAAGGGGACGGTCAGCCCCAGCATTTT. This translates into CASSVEGDGQPQHF.

This clone has just a few counts. This likely traces to a read error, being one base from a far larger clone. Other DNA sequences in the sample encode the same CDR3. The CDR3, as DNA: TGTGCCAGCAGCTTAGGGGGGGGATACAATGAGCAGTTCTTC. It codes for CASSLGGGYNEQFF. The rearrangement joins TRBV11-2 to TRBJ2-1; TRBD2 matches at 7 bases. The junction had 1 base not matched to a gene; V was cut back by 1 base and J by 4 bases. This CDR3 is 14 amino acids long. Per the germline V gene, CDR1 is SGHAT and CDR2 is FQNNGV.

The chain couples TRBV9 to TRBJ2-1, with TRBD2 identical over 7 bases. CDR1 and CDR2 from the germline V gene are SGDLS and YYNGEE. V gave up 4 bases and J gave up 1 base; unmatched junction bases: 2. The CDR3 totals 14 residues. The CDR3 protein is CASSSGGSYNEQFF. Written as DNA, the CDR3 is TGTGCCAGCAGCTCGGGGGGATCCTACAATGAGCAGTTCTTC. The full variable domain, completed using reference TRBV9 and TRBJ2-1, is DSGVTQTPKHLITATGQRVTLRCSPRSGDLSVYWYQQSLDQGLQFLIQYYNGEERAKGNILERFSAQQFPDLHSELNLSSLELGDSALYFCASSSGGSYNEQFFGPGTRLTVL.

The V gene is TRBV27, the J gene TRBJ1-2, with TRBD1 as a possible D gene (5 bases). Trimming left V 8 bases short and J 4 bases short, with 11 bases between. The CDR3 extends over 12 amino acids. Germline CDR1 MNHEY, CDR2 SMNVEV (reference sequence). CDR3 in DNA: TGTGCCAGCGGGGGGGGTACCTATGGCTACACCTTC. This sequence encodes CASGGGTYGYTF.

This clone showed up just a few times. The rearrangement joins TRBV7-2 to TRBJ2-1; tentative D call: TRBD1 (6 bases). The V end lost 2 bases, the J end lost 7 bases, and 12 bases lay between the germline ends. This CDR3 spans 14 amino acids. Germline V lookup: CDR1 SGHTA, CDR2 FQGNSA. The CDR3 nucleotides read TGTGCCAGCAGCTTACACCCAGGGGTTAATGAGCAGTTCTTC. Protein: CASSLHPGVNEQFF.

The chain is built from TRBV6-5 and TRBJ1-6; D is undetermined. The V and J ends lost 3 bases and 6 bases respectively, with 12 bases between them. The CDR3 loop spans 15 amino acids. The V gene's germline CDR1 is MNHEY and CDR2 SVGAGI. This chain's CDR3 is CASSYGEEGNSPLHF. In DNA, the CDR3 is TGTGCCAGCAGTTATGGGGAGGAGGGTAATTCACCCCTCCACTTT.

This chain joins TRBV7-9 and TRBJ2-7; D remains unclear. The CDR3 sequence is 13 residues long. Trimming took off 2 bases at V and 5 bases at J, with 10 bases between the two ends. CDR1 SEHNR and CDR2 FQNEAQ come from the germline V gene (reference sequence). This chain's CDR3 is CASSLIWSHEQYF. The CDR3 DNA reads as TGTGCCAGCAGCTTAATATGGAGCCACGAGCAGTACTTC.

In regard to this clone: The sample contains more than one DNA sequence encoding this CDR3. The chain couples TRBV9 to TRBJ1-6, with TRBD1 matching 7 bases. The CDR3 contains 14 residues. V was pared by 0 bases and J by 9 bases, with 3 bases of the junction left unmatched. Looked up from germline, CDR1 is SGDLS and CDR2 is YYNGEE. This chain's CDR3 is CASSVGQGISPLHF. CDR3 DNA sequence: TGTGCCAGCAGCGTAGGACAGGGAATTTCACCCCTCCACTTT.

This clone was seen once. The rearrangement joins TRBV9 to TRBJ2-2; the D gene is possibly TRBD2 (5 bases). Germline V gene lookup returns CDR1 SGDLS and CDR2 YYNGEE. This CDR3 is 16 amino acids long. V was trimmed by 4 bases and J by 3 bases, leaving 16 bases between them. The CDR3 nucleotides are TGTGCCAGCAGCCCCCCGTCGGGGATCCACACCGGGGAGCTGTTTTTT. Translating gives CASSPPSGIHTGELFF.

The V and J genes are TRBV6-6 and TRBJ1-1, with a weak D call TRBD1 (6 bases). Germline loops: CDR1 MNHNY, CDR2 SVGAGI (reference sequence). With 6 bases removed from V and 5 bases from J, the gap between germline ends came to 16 bases. The CDR3 runs to 14 residues. CDR3 nucleotide sequence: TGTGCCAGCAGACCTCAGGGGAGAGGAACTGAAGCTTTCTTT. This codes for CASRPQGRGTEAFF.

The rearrangement uses TRBV30 and TRBJ2-5; 12 nucleotides agree with TRBD1. Germline-derived CDR1 and CDR2 are GTSNPN and SVGIG (reference sequence). This CDR3 is built from 13 residues. Trimming cost V 5 bases and J 5 bases; bases outside gene matches: 3. Here the CDR3 DNA reads TGTGCCTGGGGGACAGGGGGCACGGAGACCCAGTACTTC. It is translated as CAWGTGGTETQYF. Filled out from reference TRBV30 and TRBJ2-5, the complete variable domain reads SQTIHQWPATLVQPVGSPLSLECTVEGTSNPNLYWYRQAAGRGLQLLFYSVGIGQISSEVPQNLSASRPQDRQFILSSKKLLLSDSGFYLCAWGTGGTETQYFGPGTRLLVL.

Only a few counts were recorded for this clone. This chain links TRBV10-2 with TRBJ1-2; the D gene is possibly TRBD1 (6 bases). Germline CDR1 and CDR2: WSHSY and SAAADI. This CDR3 spans 14 amino acids. Trimming left V 0 bases short and J 4 bases short, with 9 bases between. CDR3 region: CASSESRGTYGYTF. DNA of the CDR3: TGCGCCAGCAGTGAGTCGAGGGGGACCTATGGCTACACCTTC.

This clone was detected a few times. The chain is built from TRBV9 and TRBJ2-3, with 7 bases fitting TRBD1. This CDR3 is built from 17 residues. Germline assignment: CDR1 SGDLS and CDR2 YYNGEE. The J segment lost 0 bases and the V segment lost 3 bases, leaving 10 bases of the junction unmatched. CDR3 region: CASSAPPTGPSTDTQYF. The CDR3 DNA reads as TGTGCCAGCAGCGCCCCTCCGACAGGGCCGAGCACAGATACGCAGTATTTT.

This rearrangement joins TRBV13 to TRBJ2-3; D is possibly TRBD2 (5 bases). The CDR3 length is 14 residues. The germline gives CDR1 PRHDT, CDR2 FYEKMQ (reference sequence). The V end lost 0 bases, the J end lost 2 bases, and 6 bases lay between the germline ends. CDR3 amino acids: CASSLGGDTDTQYF. CDR3 nucleotides: TGTGCCAGCAGCTTAGGCGGGGACACAGATACGCAGTATTTT.

V and J are TRBV19 and TRBJ1-5, with D maybe TRBD1 (5 bases). Trimming cost V 4 bases and J 0 bases, with 10 bases left between them. Germline CDR1 is LNHDA and CDR2 is SQIVND (reference sequence). The CDR3 is 15 amino acids. CDR3 region: CASSTRGDSNQPQHF. CDR3 DNA: TGTGCCAGTAGTACCAGAGGGGATAGCAATCAGCCCCAGCATTTT.

This clone was counted a few times. The chain is built from TRBV15 and TRBJ2-2; D gene unclear. The ends were cut back, 0 bases at V and 0 bases at J, with 14 bases in the middle. The germline V gene has CDR1 LNHNV and CDR2 YYDKDF (reference sequence). The CDR3 extends over 18 amino acids. CDR3 nucleotide sequence: TGTGCCACCAGCAGAGAATTCGGGCCAGGAGCGAACACCGGGGAGCTGTTTTTT. Translation gives CATSREFGPGANTGELFF.

This CDR3 is CAWSVLIGEQFF. DNA of the CDR3: TGTGCCTGGAGTGTCTTAATCGGGGAGCAGTTCTTC. The chain combines TRBV30 with TRBJ2-1, with D unclear. The CDR3 contains 12 residues. V was cut by 0 bases and J by 10 bases, with 10 bases left in between. Germline loops: CDR1 GTSNPN, CDR2 SVGIG (reference sequence).

This clone came up a few times. V gene TRBV29-1 combines with J gene TRBJ1-2, with D maybe TRBD1 (5 bases). The germline CDR1 and CDR2 sequences are SQVTM and ANQGSEA. Trimming pared 4 bases from V and 7 bases from J, leaving 19 bases between. The CDR3 is made up of 14 amino acids. The DNA for the CDR3 is TGCAGCGTTGTAGCCCCCGCGGGGGAAACTGGCTACACCTTC. Translated: CSVVAPAGETGYTF.

The chain employs TRBV15 and TRBJ2-7; D is ambiguous. The CDR3 sequence is 11 residues long. V dropped 8 bases and J dropped 6 bases, with 11 bases sitting between them. Germline V CDR1 and CDR2: LNHNV, YYDKDF (reference sequence). The CDR3 here is CATGSGLEQYF. CDR3 sequence (DNA): TGTGCCACCGGGTCCGGGCTCGAGCAGTACTTC.

This clone was seen a few times. V usage is TRBV29-1 and J usage is TRBJ1-2; TRBD1 might be the D (5 bases). Per germline, CDR1 SQVTM and CDR2 ANQGSEA. The CDR3 sequence is 13 residues long. V dropped 7 bases and J dropped 6 bases, with 18 bases sitting between them. CDR3 loop: CSGEQGGSDGYTF. CDR3 DNA sequence: TGCAGCGGCGAGCAGGGAGGGTCAGATGGCTACACCTTC.

The chain combines TRBV5-1 with TRBJ1-5; 8 positions agree with TRBD1. The CDR3 loop spans 14 amino acids. The germline V gene has CDR1 SGHRS and CDR2 YFSETQ. J was trimmed by 9 bases and V by 4 bases; bases with no gene match: 9. This chain's CDR3 is CASSPRTGHRPQHF. The CDR3 DNA is TGCGCCAGCAGCCCAAGGACAGGGCACCGGCCCCAGCATTTT.

V is TRBV12-5 and J is TRBJ2-7; no clear D. Trimming stripped 6 bases from V and 2 bases from J, with 5 bases between. CDR1 and CDR2 (germline): LGHNT, FRNRAP. This CDR3 contains 11 residues. The CDR3 is CASGITYEQYF. The CDR3 DNA is TGTGCTAGTGGGATTACCTACGAGCAGTACTTC.

The genes are TRBV29-1 and TRBJ2-7; TRBD1 agrees at 10 bases. CDR1 and CDR2 from the germline V gene are SQVTM and ANQGSEA. The CDR3 extends over 13 amino acids. Trimming cost V 8 bases and J 6 bases; bases outside gene matches: 10. The CDR3 sequence is CSPSGQGTSEQYF. The DNA of the CDR3 is TGCAGCCCGTCGGGACAGGGGACTAGCGAGCAGTACTTC.

The chain links TRBV5-1 to TRBJ1-1; TRBD1 agrees at 7 bases. V shed 3 bases, J shed 10 bases, and the junction held 3 bases outside the gene matches. Germline values: CDR1 SGHRS, CDR2 YFSETQ. This CDR3 has 11 residues. The CDR3 DNA sequence: TGCGCCAGCAGCTCAGGGGGGATAGCTTTCTTT. It is translated as CASSSGGIAFF.